Following are 22 T cell receptor beta chains from one sample sequenced in a study of identical twins. TCRdb fed the 5' RACE reads into MiXCR, producing one record per CDR3 protein. The table records approximately 700,000 distinct CDR3 sequences, 15% to 20% of them present only once. In addition, the sample was reused for a study of T cells expressing NK-cell markers.

Sequenced: PBMCs. These receptors originate from a woman under 30 in good health.

Many counts were recorded for this clonotype. CDR3 sequence reads: CASSVGGTGELFF. The CDR3 DNA sequence: TGTGCCAGCAGCGTAGGAGGGACCGGGGAGCTGTTTTTT. The J gene is TRBJ2-2, the V gene TRBV9, with a tentative D call TRBD2 (5 bases). The CDR3 is 13 residues long. CDR1 is SGDLS, CDR2 YYNGEE, per germline. Trimming removed 0 bases at V and 5 bases at J, with 5 bases between.

This clonotype occurred a few times. This rearrangement joins TRBV12-3 or TRBV12-4 to TRBJ2-3, with D hard to call. The CDR3 is 14 amino acids. The germline V and J ends were trimmed by 6 bases and 9 bases, with 19 bases remaining between them. CDR3 nucleotide sequence: TGTGCCAGCAGACGAATGGGGTACGTGGGCACGCAGTATTTT. Translated: CASRRMGYVGTQYF.

This clonotype has only a few counts. The V call is TRBV6-1, the J call TRBJ2-5; D ambiguous. The CDR3 length is 14 residues. The germline CDR1 and CDR2 sequences are MNHNS and SASEGT. V was shortened by 2 bases and J by 4 bases, with 11 bases between the two germline ends. The CDR3 loop reads CASSERVGRETQYF. Here the CDR3 DNA reads TGTGCCAGCAGTGAAAGGGTAGGGCGAGAGACCCAGTACTTC.

The chain carries TRBV12-3 or TRBV12-4 and TRBJ2-4, with 8 bases that match TRBD1. Trimming took 1 base from V and 15 from J; bases not matched to a gene: 5. The CDR3 totals 12 residues. CDR3 amino acids: CASSLGDRLGYF. CDR3 DNA: TGTGCCAGCAGTTTAGGGGACAGGCTTGGGTACTTC.

The rearrangement joins TRBV5-1 to TRBJ2-1; 8 bases agree with TRBD2. This CDR3 comprises 13 residues. The J segment lost 7 bases and the V segment lost 4 bases, leaving 4 bases of the junction unmatched. Germline loops: CDR1 SGHRS, CDR2 YFSETQ. The DNA for the CDR3 is TGCGCCAGCAGCACGACTAGCGCAAATGAGCAGTTCTTC. It yields the protein CASSTTSANEQFF.

V is TRBV7-6 and J is TRBJ2-7; a weak D match, TRBD2 (5 bases). Germline assignment: CDR1 SGHVS and CDR2 FNYEAQ. This CDR3 comprises 11 residues. V lost 2 bases and J 10 bases, leaving 9 bases between the germline ends. The DNA of the CDR3 is TGTGCCAGCAGCTTATCGGGGTTTCAGTACTTC. This encodes CASSLSGFQYF.

In its sample, this clonotype was seen a few times. The chain recombines TRBV12-3 or TRBV12-4 with TRBJ2-1; 10 bases fit TRBD2. The CDR3 runs to 15 residues. V lost 5 bases and J lost 10; bases outside the gene matches: 11. In DNA, the CDR3 is TGTGCCAGCAGTCCCCCGAGAGCGGGGGGGCGGGAGCAGTTCTTC. This sequence encodes CASSPPRAGGREQFF.

V usage is TRBV12-5 and J usage is TRBJ2-7, with D unresolved. From germline, CDR1 is LGHNT and CDR2 FRNRAP. The CDR3 consists of 12 residues. Trimming stripped 6 bases from V and 3 bases from J, with 9 bases between. The CDR3 coding sequence is TGTGCTAGTGGAGGTCAACTCTACGAGCAGTACTTC. It is translated as CASGGQLYEQYF.

The J gene is TRBJ1-1, the V gene TRBV6-1; 10 bases are shared with TRBD1. This CDR3 is 15 amino acids long. J was trimmed by 0 bases and V by 6 bases; bases with no gene match: 4. Germline lookup yields CDR1 MNHNS and CDR2 SASEGT. The CDR3 DNA reads as TGTGCCAGCAGCGGAGGGACAGGGGTGAACACTGAAGCTTTCTTT. Amino acid sequence: CASSGGTGVNTEAFF.

This clonotype turned up a few times. V usage is TRBV5-1 and J usage is TRBJ2-1, with 11 bases aligning to TRBD2. Per germline, CDR1 SGHRS and CDR2 YFSETQ. The V and J ends lost 1 base and 0 bases, in that order; junction bases with no gene match: 12. This CDR3 region has 20 residues. The CDR3 here is CASSLPVLGTSGFSYNEQFF. The CDR3 DNA reads as TGCGCCAGCAGCTTGCCGGTTCTTGGGACTAGCGGATTCTCCTACAATGAGCAGTTCTTC.

This clonotype was seen at least ten times. The genes are TRBV12-3 or TRBV12-4 and TRBJ2-3; D remains ambiguous. The CDR3 is made up of 12 amino acids. Trimming took off 1 base at V and 5 bases at J, with 4 bases between the two ends. CDR3 bases: TGTGCCAGCAGTTTAGTTATAGATACGCAGTATTTT. Encoded protein: CASSLVIDTQYF.

This clonotype was seen many times. The junction departs from the called germline gene at one end, perhaps through a read error. The J gene is TRBJ2-2, the V gene TRBV7-7; TRBD1 agrees at 9 bases. CDR3 length equals 16 residues. Germline CDR1 is SSHAT and CDR2 is FNYEAQ (reference sequence). The CDR3: CASSSAGTGRTGELFF. The CDR3 bases are TGTGCTAGCAGCTCTGCCGGGACAGGGCGCACCGGGGAGCTGTTTTTT.

Many counts were recorded for this clonotype. This chain joins TRBV7-6 and TRBJ2-1; 8 bases are shared with TRBD2. Losses at the gene ends were 2 bases for V and 4 bases for J; bases not matched to a gene: 13. Germline CDR1 SGHVS, CDR2 FNYEAQ. This CDR3 comprises 18 residues. DNA of the CDR3: TGTGCCAGCAGCTTATTTGGGAGCGCTAGCGGGCGATACAATGAGCAGTTCTTC. Protein: CASSLFGSASGRYNEQFF.

In its sample, this clonotype was seen once. Relative to the germline gene, one junction end is altered; a read error may explain this. This rearrangement joins TRBV5-1 to TRBJ2-1, with D unclear. CDR3 length equals 11 residues. Germline assignment: CDR1 SGHRS and CDR2 YFSETQ. DNA of the CDR3: TGCGCCAACAGCCTTTACAATGAGCAGTTCTTC. It is translated as CANSLYNEQFF.

This clonotype was seen a handful of times. The chain recombines TRBV12-3 or TRBV12-4 with TRBJ2-7, with TRBD1 as a possible D gene (5 bases). The CDR3 is made up of 17 amino acids. The ends were cut back, 6 bases at V and 2 bases at J, with 23 bases in the middle. The CDR3 region is CASSRRGWGRQTYEQYF. DNA of the CDR3: TGTGCCAGCAGCCGTAGAGGTTGGGGCCGACAGACCTACGAGCAGTACTTC.

This clonotype was counted ten times or more. The CDR3 nucleotides are TGTGCCAGCAGCTCAATCACAGATACGCAGTATTTT. Residues: CASSSITDTQYF. V usage is TRBV7-9 and J usage is TRBJ2-3; no firm D call. Germline CDR1 and CDR2: SEHNR and FQNEAQ (reference sequence). CDR3 length: 12 residues. The V end lost 4 bases, the J end lost 2 bases, and 4 bases lay between the germline ends.

The rearrangement uses TRBV18 and TRBJ2-3; possibly TRBD1 for D (5 bases). The CDR3 has 15 amino acids. CDR1 is KGHSH, CDR2 LQKENI, per germline. Trimming removed 6 bases from V and 2 bases from J, with 15 bases in between. CDR3 protein: CASSQLVGLTDTQYF. The CDR3 DNA reads TGTGCCAGCTCGCAACTGGTGGGGCTCACAGATACGCAGTATTTT.

The V call is TRBV20-1, the J call TRBJ2-5; no clear D. This CDR3 spans 12 amino acids. CDR1 is DFQATT and CDR2 is SNEGSKA in the germline V gene (reference sequence). V was pared by 2 bases and J by 4 bases, with 8 bases between. CDR3 in DNA: TGCAGTGCTAGAATTTTAGGAGAGACCCAGTACTTC. Its translation: CSARILGETQYF.

The gene calls are TRBV20-1 and TRBJ2-5; a weak D match, TRBD2 (7 bases). The V gene's germline CDR1 is DFQATT and CDR2 SNEGSKA (reference sequence). Deletions cut 6 bases from V and 5 bases from J, with 19 bases between. The CDR3 extends over 14 amino acids. CDR3 in amino acids: CSAPEGEGEETQYF. The CDR3, as DNA: TGCAGTGCCCCCGAGGGGGAGGGGGAGGAGACCCAGTACTTC.

The sample holds a few counts of this clonotype. The V gene is TRBV20-1, the J gene TRBJ2-5; D is unclear. Trimming pared 2 bases from V and 2 bases from J, leaving 6 bases between. The V gene's germline CDR1 is DFQATT and CDR2 SNEGSKA (reference sequence). There are 12 residues in the CDR3. CDR3 sequence (DNA): TGCAGTGCTAGACCCGGTCAAGAGACCCAGTACTTC. Translated, it gives CSARPGQETQYF.

The rearrangement joins TRBV12-3 or TRBV12-4 to TRBJ2-3; 8 nucleotides align to TRBD2. The CDR3 loop spans 18 amino acids. J gave up 0 bases and V 4 bases, and 12 bases lay outside the gene matches. This CDR3 is CASSSGFQRGTSTDTQYF. CDR3 sequence (DNA): TGTGCCAGCAGTTCTGGCTTCCAGCGGGGGACAAGCACAGATACGCAGTATTTT.

The V call is TRBV12-3 or TRBV12-4, the J call TRBJ2-7, with a possible D match to TRBD2 (6 bases). The V end lost 6 bases, the J end lost 3 bases, and 18 bases lay between the germline ends. The CDR3 consists of 15 residues. The chain's CDR3 is CASSLGTPTNYEQYF. Here the CDR3 DNA reads TGTGCCAGCAGCCTCGGGACTCCGACAAACTACGAGCAGTACTTC.